Listed below are T cell receptor beta chains from one sample, sequenced in a study of Tregs in tolerant kidney transplant recipients. These receptors have no known antigen. Measured with immunoSEQ multiplex PCR; TCRdb has only the in-frame clones, and not every one. The sample yields approximately 44,000 clones, roughly 95% seen once. Sequencing was carried out using Tregs from blood cultured with allogeneic cells. These receptors all come from a human donor in good health. The CDR3 runs from the conserved cysteine through the conserved F or W. D genes are given only for firm matches. For some rows the clone size is stated as once, few or many, or as a class when expanded; others skip it.

>TRBD1|.|TRBV10-1|TRBJ2-3
TGCGCCACGAACAGGGGAACAGATACGCAGTATTTT
CATNRGTDTQYF
>.|.|TRBV5-1|TRBJ1-5
TGCGCCAGCAGCTCCGACGGATATAGCAATCAGCCCCAGCATTTT
CASSSDGYSNQPQHF
>.|.|TRBV10-1|TRBJ1-5
TGCGCCAGCAGTAGACAGAGCAATCAGCCCCAGCATTTT
CASSRQSNQPQHF
>.|.|TRBV6-1|TRBJ2-2
TGTGCCAGCAGTGAAGTAAGAATCGCCGGGGAGCTGTTTTTT
CASSEVRIAGELFF
>.|.|TRBV5-1|TRBJ2-7
TGCGCCAGCAGCTTGGGCCAGGACTTCTACGAGCAGTACTTC
CASSLGQDFYEQYF
>TRBD1|.|TRBV30|TRBJ2-3
TGTGCCTGGAGCCCAGGACAGGGGACTCGCACAGATACGCAGTATTTT
CAWSPGQGTRTDTQYF
>.|.|TRBV9|TRBJ2-1
TGTGCCAGCAGCGTAGGTATGGGTAACCAGTTCTTC
CASSVGMGNQFF
>TRBD2|.|TRBV5-4|TRBJ2-1
TGTGCCAGCAGCCCAAGGGCGGGGGGCCTTTACAATGAGCAGTTCTTC
CASSPRAGGLYNEQFF
>TRBD2|.|TRBV5-5|TRBJ2-3
TGTGCCAGCAGACTTCAAGCGGGGGTCACAGATACGCAGTATTTT
CASRLQAGVTDTQYF
>.|.|TRBV9|TRBJ1-1
TGTGCCAGCAGCGTAGTGGGGCGGGGGACTGAAGCTTTCTTT
CASSVVGRGTEAFF
>TRBD1|.|TRBV9|TRBJ2-6
TGTGCCAGCAGCGTTGGACAGGGGTTTAGATCTGGGGCCAACGTCCTGACTTTC
CASSVGQGFRSGANVLTF
>.|.|TRBV7-7|TRBJ2-6
TGTGCCAGCAGCCCCTCCGGCTCTGGGGCCAACGTCCTGACTTTC
CASSPSGSGANVLTF
>TRBD2|.|TRBV7-2|TRBJ2-1
TGTGCCAGCAGCTTAAGTCCGGGAGGCACTGAGCAGTTCTTC
CASSLSPGGTEQFF
>.|.|TRBV10-2|TRBJ2-2
TGCGCCAGCAAAAGGGGGGGAGGTTACACCGGGGAGCTGTTTTTT
CASKRGGGYTGELFF
>.|.|TRBV11-3|TRBJ2-3
TGTGCCAGCAGCCTCAGATTACGGTGCACAGATACGCAGTATTTT
CASSLRLRCTDTQYF
>.|.|TRBV6-5|TRBJ1-2
TGTGCCAGCAGCCCCGGGACTACGATTGGCTACACCTTC
CASSPGTTIGYTF
>.|.|TRBV6-5|TRBJ2-3
TGTGCCAGCAGTTACTCGATGGGGTCTTATGATACGCAGTATTTT
CASSYSMGSYDTQYF
>.|.|TRBV4-1|TRBJ2-7
TGCGCCAGCAGCCGGCTCGGGACTTCCTTAGGCGAGCAGTACTTC
CASSRLGTSLGEQYF
>TRBD2|.|TRBV6-6|TRBJ2-5
TGTGCCAGCAGTTACTGGGGACTAGAAGAGACCCAGTACTTC
CASSYWGLEETQYF
>TRBD2|.|TRBV19|TRBJ2-3
TGTGCCAGTAGTACTGGGACTAGCGGGAGGGGAGGTACGCAGTATTTT
CASSTGTSGRGGTQYF
>.|.|TRBV7-8|TRBJ1-2
TGTGCCAGCAGCTTACAACAGGGATTTGGCTATGGCTACACCTTC
CASSLQQGFGYGYTF
>TRBD1|.|TRBV18|TRBJ2-4
TGTGCCAGCTCACCAATCTCCCTCCTTGGACAGGGAAACATTCAGTACTTC
CASSPISLLGQGNIQYF
>.|.|TRBV5-4|TRBJ2-3
TGTGCCAGCAGCTTGGAGGGACTCCCCTCGTCTCGGTTTAGCACAGATACGCAGTATTTT
CASSLEGLPSSRFSTDTQYF
>.|.|TRBV7-9|TRBJ2-3
TGTGCCAGCAGCTCGACCGACAGTACAGATACGCAGTATTTT
CASSSTDSTDTQYF
>TRBD2|.|TRBV18|TRBJ2-7
TGTGCCAGCTCAAAAATTTTTCCCGGGACTAGCGGATCCTACGAGCAGTACTTC
CASSKIFPGTSGSYEQYF
>.|.|TRBV5-1|TRBJ2-3
TGCGCCAGCAGCTTGTTCGGGTCCTTCACAGATACGCAGTATTTT
CASSLFGSFTDTQYF
>TRBD1|once|TRBV4-1|TRBJ2-2
TGCGCCAGCAGCCCCGCCGGGACAGGCCTGCGGTGGGGGGAGCTGTTTTTT
CASSPAGTGLRWGELFF
>TRBD2|.|TRBV9|TRBJ2-1
TGTGCCAGCAGCGCCCTTCTAGCGGAGCCGGGTAATGAGCAGTTCTTC
CASSALLAEPGNEQFF
>TRBD1|.|TRBV2|TRBJ1-3
TGTGCCAGCACTCCGACAGGGAAAAACACCATATATTTT
CASTPTGKNTIYF
>TRBD1|.|TRBV5-4|TRBJ1-2
TGTGCCAGCAGCTTGGCGGGAGGGGGCGGCTATGGCTACACCTTC
CASSLAGGGGYGYTF
>TRBD1|.|TRBV2|TRBJ1-1
TGTGCCAGTCCAACAGGGGGCTTGGACACTGAAGCTTTCTTT
CASPTGGLDTEAFF
>.|.|TRBV19|TRBJ2-7
TGTGCCAGTAGTATAGTATCGGGACCCTTCTACGAGCAGTACTTC
CASSIVSGPFYEQYF
>TRBD1|.|TRBV4-1|TRBJ2-3
TGCGCCAGCAGCCAAGTTACAGGGGCAACAGATACGCAGTATTTT
CASSQVTGATDTQYF
>.|.|TRBV6-1|TRBJ1-2
TGTGCCAGCTCCCGGACCGGAACAGTCAATAATGGCTACACCTTC
CASSRTGTVNNGYTF
>.|.|TRBV10-2|TRBJ1-1
TGCGCCAGCAGGACCTCCGGACCCAAGGGAAACACTGAAGCTTTCTTT
CASRTSGPKGNTEAFF
>.|once|TRBV2|TRBJ2-4
TGTGCCAGCAGCGCCAGCAGGGGTGACATTCAGTACTTC
CASSASRGDIQYF
>.|.|TRBV30|TRBJ2-2
TGTGCCTGGAGTACGGAGGCGAACACCGGGGAGCTGTTTTTT
CAWSTEANTGELFF
>.|.|TRBV2|TRBJ2-3
TGTGCCAGCAGTGAAGCAAGGAATACGCAGTATTTT
CASSEARNTQYF
>.|.|TRBV11-2|TRBJ1-5
TGTGCCAGCAGCCCTGGGCGGGCCTCCAATCAGCCCCAGCATTTT
CASSPGRASNQPQHF
>TRBD1|.|TRBV12-5|TRBJ1-6
TGTGCTAGTGGCCAAGGACAGGGGGTCCGTGGCCTCCACTTT
CASGQGQGVRGLHF
>TRBD1|.|TRBV5-4|TRBJ1-3
TGTGCCAGCAGCGTTACAGGGGGAACTGGAAACACCATATATTTT
CASSVTGGTGNTIYF
>TRBD2|.|TRBV7-6|TRBJ2-7
TGTGCCAGCAGCTTAGCACTAGCGGGAGGTCTCGAGCAGTACTTC
CASSLALAGGLEQYF
>.|.|TRBV4-1|TRBJ2-3
TGCGCCAGCAGCCAAGATCAGGGTCGTAGCACAGATACGCAGTATTTT
CASSQDQGRSTDTQYF
>.|.|TRBV7-2|TRBJ1-3
TGTGCCAGCAGCTTAGCATGGGGCTCTGGAAACACCATATATTTT
CASSLAWGSGNTIYF
>.|.|TRBV6-5|TRBJ2-1
TGTGCCAGCAGACAAATCCCCAATGAGCAGTTCTTC
CASRQIPNEQFF
>.|.|TRBV30|TRBJ2-7
TGTGCCTGGAAGGGGCAATCCTACGAGCAGTACTTC
CAWKGQSYEQYF
>.|.|TRBV27|TRBJ1-1
TGTGCCAGCAGGCCCCTAACCCGGGACAAAGCTTTCTTT
CASRPLTRDKAFF
>TRBD1|.|TRBV5-1|TRBJ2-7
TGCGCCAGCAGCTCGAACGTACGGGACAGGGGGGCCCACGAGCAGTACTTC
CASSSNVRDRGAHEQYF
>TRBD1|.|TRBV30|TRBJ1-2
TGTGCCTGGAGCGACAGGGGTCCATATGGCTACACCTTC
CAWSDRGPYGYTF
>.|.|TRBV14|TRBJ1-2
TGTGCCAGCAGCCGGCGCCTTTATGTTGGCTACACCTTC
CASSRRLYVGYTF